Below are 26 T cell receptor beta chains sequenced from a single sample in a study of blood T cell repertoires in COVID-19. The table came from immunoSEQ multiplex PCR; TCRdb's copy has only in-frame clones and leaves some out. The table lists 150,000 to 200,000 clones, more than 90% of them singletons. The source material was peripheral blood. All receptors derive from a man aged 60 to 75 with active or convalescent COVID-19.

V is TRBV20-1 and J is TRBJ1-2; no clear D gene. Deletions cut 3 bases from V and 4 bases from J, with 12 bases between. This CDR3 spans 13 amino acids. In germline, CDR1 is DFQATT, CDR2 SNEGSKA (reference sequence). CDR3 sequence (DNA): TGCAGTGCTAGTCGGGGTTTGGGCTATGGCTACACCTTC. Protein: CSASRGLGYGYTF.

This clone was observed once. V and J are TRBV14 and TRBJ2-6, with D possibly TRBD2 on 7 matching bases. The ends were cut back, 5 bases at V and 0 bases at J, with 17 bases in the middle. Germline values: CDR1 SGHDN, CDR2 FVKESK. The CDR3 extends over 18 amino acids. In nucleotides, the CDR3 is TGTGCCAGCAGCACCCACGGGGGGCCTTCCTCTGGGGCCAACGTCCTGACTTTC. Its protein is CASSTHGGPSSGANVLTF.

The sample holds one count of this clone. The chain recombines TRBV5-5 with TRBJ2-5, with 12 bases that match TRBD2. CDR1 and CDR2 (germline): SGHKS, YYEKEE (reference sequence). The CDR3 is 17 residues long. The ends lost 0 bases at V and 0 bases at J; junction bases unmatched: 3. The CDR3 loop reads CASSLGLAGGYQETQYF. The DNA of the CDR3 is TGTGCCAGCAGCTTGGGGCTAGCGGGGGGGTACCAAGAGACCCAGTACTTC.

This chain joins TRBV3-1 (or the pseudogene TRBV3-2) and TRBJ2-1; no firm D call. CDR3 length: 15 amino acids. Germline V gene data show CDR1 as LGHDT and CDR2 as YNNKEL (reference sequence). V gave up 1 base and J gave up 1 base, with 8 bases separating them. The CDR3 DNA sequence: TGTGCCAGCAGCCAAGTAGCAGTTTCCTACAATGAGCAGTTCTTC. Its translation: CASSQVAVSYNEQFF.

J is TRBJ2-7 and V is TRBV6-5, with 11 bases aligning to TRBD1. The CDR3 is 15 amino acids. V lost 7 bases and J lost 1; bases outside the gene matches: 6. Germline V CDR1 and CDR2: MNHEY, SVGAGI. The CDR3 coding sequence is TGTGCCAGCATATCTGGACAGGGGGCGTCCTACGAGCAGTACTTC. Translating gives CASISGQGASYEQYF.

V is TRBV30 and J is TRBJ1-5; D uncertain. V dropped 2 bases and J dropped 2 bases, with 4 bases sitting between them. Germline loops: CDR1 GTSNPN, CDR2 SVGIG (reference sequence). The CDR3 spans 12 residues. CDR3 sequence: CAWSLGNQPQHF. The DNA for the CDR3 is TGTGCCTGGAGTCTAGGCAATCAGCCCCAGCATTTT.

The chain is built from TRBV11-2 and TRBJ2-3, with D perhaps matching TRBD2 (5 bases). The V gene's germline CDR1 is SGHAT and CDR2 FQNNGV. V was clipped by 0 bases and J by 6 bases, with 10 bases between them. This CDR3 spans 14 amino acids. The CDR3 spells CASSLDLLADTQYF. CDR3 nucleotides: TGTGCCAGCAGCTTAGATCTCCTAGCTGATACGCAGTATTTT.

The chain joins TRBV6-5 to TRBJ1-1; D is unclear. Trimming left V 6 bases short and J 4 bases short, with 15 bases between. CDR1 and CDR2 (germline): MNHEY, SVGAGI. This CDR3 is 14 amino acids long. CDR3 amino acids: CASRVRGIGTEAFF. CDR3 sequence (DNA): TGTGCCAGCAGGGTCCGAGGGATAGGCACTGAAGCTTTCTTT.

This sequence joins TRBV18 and TRBJ2-3, with 10 bases identical to TRBD2. The germline gives CDR1 KGHSH, CDR2 LQKENI. This CDR3 is 17 amino acids long. V shed 3 bases, J shed 3 bases, and the junction held 9 bases outside the gene matches. The CDR3 coding sequence is TGTGCCAGCTCACCCACACCTCTAGCGGGGGCTACAGATACGCAGTATTTT. Translated: CASSPTPLAGATDTQYF.

CDR3 amino acids: CASSTRQGVNTEAFF. The CDR3, as DNA: TGTGCCAGCAGCACCCGACAGGGGGTGAACACTGAAGCTTTCTTT. V usage is TRBV27 and J usage is TRBJ1-1; TRBD1 matches 9 bases. The CDR3 runs to 15 residues. V shed 6 bases and J 0 bases; nucleotides not matched to a gene: 5. Germline loops: CDR1 MNHEY, CDR2 SMNVEV (reference sequence).

The rearrangement uses TRBV6-5 and TRBJ2-7; maybe TRBD2 (5 bases). The CDR3 is made up of 15 amino acids. Germline V CDR1 and CDR2: MNHEY, SVGAGI. Trimming removed 0 bases from V and 2 bases from J, with 11 bases in between. The CDR3: CASSYSTGNPYEQYF. CDR3 nucleotide sequence: TGTGCCAGCAGTTACTCGACCGGGAACCCCTACGAGCAGTACTTC.

The chain has TRBV2 and TRBJ2-2, with TRBD1 matching 11 bases. The CDR3 loop spans 16 amino acids. The ends lost 5 bases at V and 1 base at J; junction bases unmatched: 3. The V gene's germline CDR1 is SNHLY and CDR2 FYNNEI. The CDR3 reads CASSTGQGGNTGELFF. Written as DNA, the CDR3 is TGTGCCAGCAGTACGGGACAGGGGGGGAACACCGGGGAGCTGTTTTTT.

The rearrangement links TRBV19 to TRBJ2-2; D is perhaps TRBD2 (6 bases). CDR3 length: 13 amino acids. CDR1 LNHDA and CDR2 SQIVND come from the germline V gene (reference sequence). Between the trimmed V and J ends, which lost 5 bases and 13 bases, there was a span of 17 bases. Here the CDR3 reads CASSSTGTLGLFF. The CDR3 region has the DNA TGTGCCAGTAGTTCCACGGGGACTCTCGGGCTGTTTTTT.

The V gene is TRBV6-1, the J gene TRBJ2-7; 7 positions match TRBD1. This CDR3 is built from 15 residues. Looked up from germline, CDR1 is MNHNS and CDR2 is SASEGT. Germline trimming cut 0 bases from V and 2 bases from J; bases unmatched to any gene: 4. The CDR3 protein is CASSEAGTDTYEQYF. The DNA for the CDR3 is TGTGCCAGCAGTGAAGCGGGGACAGATACCTACGAGCAGTACTTC.

This chain connects TRBV29-1 to TRBJ2-5; 8 bases match TRBD2. V dropped 2 bases and J dropped 5; count of bases not matched to a gene: 19. The CDR3 is 18 residues long. Germline V gene data show CDR1 as SQVTM and CDR2 as ANQGSEA. This chain's CDR3 is CSVEFSASARREEETQYF. Written as DNA, the CDR3 is TGCAGCGTTGAATTTTCTGCGTCTGCTCGGCGGGAGGAGGAGACCCAGTACTTC.

The J gene is TRBJ1-2, the V gene TRBV29-1, with D maybe TRBD1 (6 bases). Trimming pared 5 bases from V and 0 bases from J, leaving 19 bases between. Germline CDR1 reads SQVTM; CDR2 reads ANQGSEA. This CDR3 has 16 residues. The chain's CDR3 is CSVRGGAVQANYGYTF. CDR3 DNA: TGCAGCGTTCGGGGGGGGGCCGTCCAAGCTAACTATGGCTACACCTTC.

This sequence joins TRBV3-1 (or the pseudogene TRBV3-2) and TRBJ1-1, with D tentatively TRBD1 (6 bases). V was cut by 2 bases and J by 6 bases, with 13 bases left in between. The CDR3 is made up of 14 amino acids. The germline gives CDR1 LGHDT, CDR2 YNNKEL (reference sequence). CDR3 residues: CASSQQGLGSEAFF. The CDR3 nucleotides are TGTGCCAGCAGCCAACAGGGGCTTGGATCTGAAGCTTTCTTT.

The chain employs TRBV19 and TRBJ2-3; 9 bases agree with TRBD1. Germline CDR1 is LNHDA and CDR2 is SQIVND (reference sequence). V lost 7 bases to trimming and J lost 4 bases; unmatched junction nucleotides: 6. The CDR3 is 14 residues long. The CDR3 DNA sequence: TGTGCCAGTACCGCGGGACAGGGCCCAGATACGCAGTATTTT. As protein: CASTAGQGPDTQYF.

This clone has only a few counts. V and J are TRBV5-3 and TRBJ2-7; 9 nucleotides match TRBD2. TRBV5-3 is an ORF for which the function is uncertain. The length of the CDR3 is 16 residues. The trim removed 0 bases at V and 2 bases at J, leaving 6 bases unmatched. CDR3 in amino acids: CARSLVGLAGTYEQYF. CDR3 nucleotides: TGTGCCAGAAGCTTGGTAGGGCTAGCGGGGACCTACGAGCAGTACTTC.

This chain links TRBV5-5 with TRBJ2-1; TRBD2 is a possible D gene (5 bases). The CDR3 consists of 15 residues. Per germline, CDR1 SGHKS and CDR2 YYEKEE (reference sequence). Trimming cost V 0 bases and J 3 bases, with 10 bases left between them. CDR3 in DNA: TGTGCCAGCAGCTTGGGAGGGAACAACTACAATGAGCAGTTCTTC. It codes for CASSLGGNNYNEQFF.

This clone occurred once. The rearrangement joins TRBV27 to TRBJ2-1; 8 positions match TRBD2. CDR1 MNHEY and CDR2 SMNVEV come from the germline V gene (reference sequence). The CDR3 totals 14 residues. The V segment lost 8 bases and the J segment 4 bases; nucleotides outside the gene matches: 7. The CDR3 DNA sequence: TGTGCCAGCGGGCTTAGCGGGATTTACAATGAGCAGTTCTTC. This encodes CASGLSGIYNEQFF.

This clone has just a few counts. The rearrangement links TRBV7-9 to TRBJ1-2, with 7 bases lining up with TRBD1. Germline CDR1 SEHNR, CDR2 FQNEAQ (reference sequence). The CDR3 consists of 14 residues. Germline trimming cut 5 bases from V and 3 bases from J; bases unmatched to any gene: 6. The chain's CDR3 is CASSVTGVDYGYTF. The CDR3 DNA follows: TGTGCCAGCAGCGTCACAGGGGTCGACTATGGCTACACCTTC.

The chain links TRBV3-1 (or the pseudogene TRBV3-2) to TRBJ2-7, with D perhaps matching TRBD2 (6 bases). Trimming took off 0 bases at V and 7 bases at J, with 10 bases between the two ends. This CDR3 comprises 13 residues. Germline V lookup: CDR1 LGHDT, CDR2 YNNKEL (reference sequence). This CDR3 reads CASSQDRAGEQYF. The CDR3 DNA reads as TGTGCCAGCAGCCAAGATCGGGCGGGGGAGCAGTACTTC.

The rearrangement uses TRBV12-3 or TRBV12-4 and TRBJ2-7; the D gene is possibly TRBD1 (6 bases). Trimming cost V 3 bases and J 4 bases, with 10 bases left between them. The CDR3 length is 13 residues. CDR3 nucleotides: TGTGCCAGCAGTTTGCTCAGGGGTTACGAGCAGTACTTC. This translates into CASSLLRGYEQYF.

The chain links TRBV6-2 or TRBV6-3 to TRBJ1-5, with 7 bases aligning to TRBD1. J was trimmed by 2 bases and V by 6 bases; bases with no gene match: 7. CDR3 length: 15 residues. CDR1 MNHEY and CDR2 SVGEGT come from the germline V gene. CDR3 sequence: CASSRGKDGNQPQHF. In DNA form, the CDR3 reads TGTGCCAGCAGCAGGGGGAAGGATGGCAATCAGCCCCAGCATTTT.

The chain recombines TRBV10-3 with TRBJ2-5, with D perhaps TRBD1 (5 bases). The CDR3 runs to 12 residues. Germline assignment: CDR1 ENHRY and CDR2 SYGVKD. Between the trimmed V and J ends, which lost 8 bases and 2 bases, there was a span of 9 bases. The CDR3 loop reads CAIGQGQETQYF. In nucleotides, the CDR3 is TGTGCCATCGGCCAGGGACAAGAGACCCAGTACTTC.